These T cell receptor beta chains were read from a single sample in a study of blood T cell repertoires in COVID-19. Here immunoSEQ multiplex PCR was the method, and the copy in TCRdb shows in-frame clones only, minus some. The table includes some 310,000 clones, almost 90% detected once. Specimen: peripheral blood. The receptors come from a woman aged 25 to 39 with COVID-19, enrolled during active disease. The CDR3 runs from the conserved cysteine through the conserved F or W. Fields, in order: J gene, D gene, clone size, V gene, CDR3 protein, CDR3 DNA. D genes are given only for firm matches. Clone size is not always given. Where it is, it says once, few, many or a class for expanded clones.

J: TRBJ1-1
D: NA
size: NA
V: TRBV29-1
CDR3: CSVDPHAGRTEAFF
DNA: TGCAGCGTTGACCCCCACGCAGGGCGAACTGAAGCTTTCTTT

J: TRBJ2-3
D: NA
size: once
V: TRBV28
CDR3: CASSSLRDSPPPDTQYF
DNA: TGTGCCAGCAGTTCCCTAAGGGACTCCCCACCCCCAGATACGCAGTATTTT

J: TRBJ1-5
D: NA
size: NA
V: TRBV6-1
CDR3: CASSDGTESNQPQHF
DNA: TGTGCCAGCAGTGACGGCACAGAGAGCAATCAGCCCCAGCATTTT

J: TRBJ1-1
D: TRBD1
size: NA
V: TRBV30
CDR3: CAWSVNWGTGVNTEAFF
DNA: TGTGCCTGGAGTGTAAATTGGGGGACAGGGGTCAACACTGAAGCTTTCTTT

J: TRBJ1-1
D: NA
size: NA
V: TRBV3-1/TRBV3-2
CDR3: CASSQARLNTEAFF
DNA: TGTGCCAGCAGCCAAGCTAGACTGAACACTGAAGCTTTCTTT

J: TRBJ1-4
D: TRBD1
size: once
V: TRBV6-5
CDR3: CASRGTATNEKLFF
DNA: TGTGCCAGCAGAGGGACAGCAACTAATGAAAAACTGTTTTTT

J: TRBJ1-4
D: TRBD1
size: NA
V: TRBV5-4
CDR3: CASSPKTGLGEKLFF
DNA: TGTGCCAGCAGCCCAAAGACAGGGCTTGGCGAAAAACTGTTTTTT

J: TRBJ2-7
D: NA
size: NA
V: TRBV19
CDR3: CASSIDQSANLYEQYF
DNA: TGTGCCAGTAGTATAGATCAGAGCGCCAATCTCTACGAGCAGTACTTC

J: TRBJ2-7
D: TRBD2
size: NA
V: TRBV5-1
CDR3: CASSPGVSGSVYEQYF
DNA: TGCGCCAGCAGCCCCGGTGTTAGCGGGAGTGTCTACGAGCAGTACTTC

J: TRBJ1-2
D: NA
size: NA
V: TRBV2
CDR3: CASSEQAGANGYTF
DNA: TGTGCCAGCAGTGAACAGGCGGGGGCAAATGGCTACACCTTC

J: TRBJ1-1
D: NA
size: NA
V: TRBV5-4
CDR3: CASSLQGFNTEAFF
DNA: TGTGCCAGCAGCTTACAGGGATTTAACACTGAAGCTTTCTTT

J: TRBJ1-2
D: NA
size: NA
V: TRBV28
CDR3: CASSLRPDRNYGYTF
DNA: TGTGCCAGCAGTCTACGCCCTGACAGGAACTATGGCTACACCTTC

J: TRBJ2-7
D: TRBD1
size: NA
V: TRBV5-6
CDR3: CASSLVGGTDVSYEQYF
DNA: TGTGCCAGCAGCTTGGTGGGTGGGACAGATGTCTCCTACGAGCAGTACTTC

J: TRBJ1-1
D: TRBD1
size: NA
V: TRBV28
CDR3: CASISTGDEAFF
DNA: TGTGCCAGCATCTCTACAGGGGATGAAGCTTTCTTT

J: TRBJ1-1
D: NA
size: NA
V: TRBV27
CDR3: CASSLFTGVAEAFF
DNA: TGTGCCAGCAGTTTATTTACCGGGGTCGCTGAAGCTTTCTTT

J: TRBJ2-7
D: NA
size: NA
V: TRBV20-1
CDR3: CSARDLNEQYF
DNA: TGCAGTGCTAGAGATCTAAACGAGCAGTACTTC

J: TRBJ1-2
D: TRBD1
size: NA
V: TRBV5-4
CDR3: CASSLGQGVNVVYTF
DNA: TGTGCCAGCAGCTTGGGGCAGGGGGTAAACGTGGTCTACACCTTC

J: TRBJ2-1
D: NA
size: NA
V: TRBV5-6
CDR3: CASSRLQLADNEQFF
DNA: TGTGCCAGCAGCCGATTACAACTAGCTGACAATGAGCAGTTCTTC

J: TRBJ1-3
D: NA
size: NA
V: TRBV7-9
CDR3: CASSLDPGTGNTIYF
DNA: TGTGCCAGCAGCTTAGATCCGGGGACTGGAAACACCATATATTTT

J: TRBJ2-7
D: NA
size: NA
V: TRBV13
CDR3: CASSGSLAAEQYF
DNA: TGTGCCAGCAGCGGATCTCTCGCGGCGGAGCAGTACTTC

J: TRBJ2-3
D: TRBD2
size: NA
V: TRBV9
CDR3: CASSRGTSGYTDTQYF
DNA: TGTGCCAGCAGCAGAGGGACTAGCGGATACACAGATACGCAGTATTTT

J: TRBJ2-3
D: NA
size: NA
V: TRBV12-3/TRBV12-4
CDR3: CASSYFSTDTQYF
DNA: TGTGCCAGCAGCTACTTCAGCACAGATACGCAGTATTTT

J: TRBJ1-1
D: NA
size: NA
V: TRBV30
CDR3: CAWSVGRGTEAFF
DNA: TGTGCCTGGAGTGTAGGGCGGGGCACTGAAGCTTTCTTT

J: TRBJ2-2
D: NA
size: few
V: TRBV7-9
CDR3: CASSLAFFGELFF
DNA: TGTGCCAGCAGCTTAGCCTTCTTCGGGGAGCTGTTTTTT

J: TRBJ2-7
D: TRBD2
size: once
V: TRBV27
CDR3: CASRASGYYEQYF
DNA: TGTGCCAGCAGGGCTAGCGGATACTACGAGCAGTACTTC

J: TRBJ1-4
D: NA
size: NA
V: TRBV7-8
CDR3: CASSSRRQATNEKLFF
DNA: TGTGCCAGCAGCTCCCGGCGACAAGCAACTAATGAAAAACTGTTTTTT

J: TRBJ2-7
D: TRBD2
size: NA
V: TRBV5-6
CDR3: CASSSLAGVSEQYF
DNA: TGTGCCAGCAGCTCCCTAGCGGGAGTATCCGAGCAGTACTTC

J: TRBJ1-1
D: TRBD1
size: NA
V: TRBV4-1
CDR3: CASSLGQGVMNTEAFF
DNA: TGCGCCAGCAGCCTGGGACAGGGGGTTATGAACACTGAAGCTTTCTTT

J: TRBJ2-7
D: TRBD1
size: NA
V: TRBV5-1
CDR3: CASSPAPRQGNHEQYF
DNA: TGCGCCAGCAGCCCAGCCCCGAGACAGGGAAACCACGAGCAGTACTTC

J: TRBJ1-1
D: TRBD1
size: NA
V: TRBV18
CDR3: CASSGTGRPTEAFF
DNA: TGTGCCAGCTCAGGGACAGGGAGGCCAACTGAAGCTTTCTTT

J: TRBJ1-1
D: NA
size: once
V: TRBV24-1
CDR3: CATPGQMNTEAFF
DNA: TGTGCCACCCCTGGACAAATGAACACTGAAGCTTTCTTT

J: TRBJ1-2
D: TRBD1
size: NA
V: TRBV5-5
CDR3: CASSNRDRGLGYTF
DNA: TGTGCCAGCAGCAACCGGGACAGGGGGCTTGGCTACACCTTC

J: TRBJ2-1
D: NA
size: NA
V: TRBV30
CDR3: CAWSPGRDEQFF
DNA: TGTGCCTGGAGTCCAGGGCGCGATGAGCAGTTCTTC

J: TRBJ2-1
D: NA
size: NA
V: TRBV27
CDR3: CASSWTGTSYNEQFF
DNA: TGTGCCAGCAGTTGGACCGGGACATCTTACAATGAGCAGTTCTTC

J: TRBJ1-2
D: NA
size: once
V: TRBV6-6
CDR3: CASSLDSYGYTF
DNA: TGTGCCAGCAGTCTGGACAGCTATGGCTACACCTTC

J: TRBJ2-3
D: TRBD2
size: NA
V: TRBV19
CDR3: CASRPSSGRTDTQYF
DNA: TGTGCCAGTAGACCCTCTAGCGGGAGGACAGATACGCAGTATTTT

J: TRBJ1-1
D: TRBD1
size: NA
V: TRBV7-9
CDR3: CASRPGVGTGPQGTEAFF
DNA: TGTGCCAGCAGACCCGGGGTCGGGACAGGGCCCCAGGGCACTGAAGCTTTCTTT

J: TRBJ2-6
D: NA
size: NA
V: TRBV7-3
CDR3: CASSTRDIQSGANVLTF
DNA: TGTGCCAGCAGTACCCGGGACATCCAATCTGGGGCCAACGTCCTGACTTTC

J: TRBJ2-7
D: NA
size: NA
V: TRBV3-1/TRBV3-2
CDR3: CASSHGTGIGEQYF
DNA: TGTGCCAGCAGCCACGGGACTGGGATCGGCGAGCAGTACTTC

J: TRBJ1-5
D: NA
size: NA
V: TRBV30
CDR3: CAWSAGGTAAQHF
DNA: TGTGCCTGGTCAGCGGGTGGGACGGCGGCCCAGCATTTT

J: TRBJ2-1
D: NA
size: NA
V: TRBV11-3
CDR3: CASSLDSLGEQFF
DNA: TGTGCCAGCAGCTTAGATTCCCTAGGTGAGCAGTTCTTC

J: TRBJ1-1
D: TRBD1
size: NA
V: TRBV30
CDR3: CAWSYYADRGEAFF
DNA: TGTGCCTGGAGTTACTATGCGGACAGGGGCGAAGCTTTCTTT

J: TRBJ1-5
D: NA
size: NA
V: TRBV30
CDR3: CAWSVQAGGQPQHF
DNA: TGTGCCTGGAGTGTACAGGCGGGAGGTCAGCCCCAGCATTTT

J: TRBJ2-2
D: NA
size: NA
V: TRBV2
CDR3: CASSESSTTGELFF
DNA: TGTGCCAGCAGTGAGTCTAGTACCACCGGGGAGCTGTTTTTT

J: TRBJ2-1
D: NA
size: NA
V: TRBV10-3
CDR3: CAISETRYNEQFF
DNA: TGTGCCATCAGTGAAACCAGGTACAATGAGCAGTTCTTC

J: TRBJ2-3
D: NA
size: NA
V: TRBV7-2
CDR3: CASSPRGAGTDTQYF
DNA: TGTGCCAGCAGCCCTCGGGGGGCGGGCACAGATACGCAGTATTTT

J: TRBJ2-7
D: NA
size: NA
V: TRBV28
CDR3: CASSFLSEQYF
DNA: TGTGCCAGCAGTTTTTTGAGCGAGCAGTACTTC

J: TRBJ1-1
D: NA
size: NA
V: TRBV7-9
CDR3: CASSLDIPGGEAFF
DNA: TGTGCCAGCAGCTTAGATATACCGGGGGGTGAAGCTTTCTTT

J: TRBJ1-2
D: NA
size: NA
V: TRBV2
CDR3: CASRRITGDGYTF
DNA: TGTGCCAGCAGGAGAATAACAGGAGACGGCTACACCTTC

J: TRBJ2-7
D: NA
size: NA
V: TRBV27
CDR3: CASSPQGLAFYEQYF
DNA: TGTGCCAGCAGTCCTCAGGGACTGGCATTCTACGAGCAGTACTTC

J: TRBJ1-6
D: TRBD1
size: NA
V: TRBV6-6
CDR3: CASSPPRQGANSPLHF
DNA: TGTGCCAGCAGCCCCCCGAGACAGGGGGCTAATTCACCCCTCCACTTT

J: TRBJ1-2
D: NA
size: NA
V: TRBV30
CDR3: CARGQELNYGYTF
DNA: TGTGCCAGGGGACAAGAACTTAACTATGGCTACACCTTC